These T cell receptor beta chains were read from a single sample in a study of vaccination effects on CD4 cells after COVID-19. No antigen has been identified for these receptors. Repertoires were generated with immunoSEQ multiplex PCR, while TCRdb's copy carries only in-frame clones and drops some. The sample yields around 49,000 clones, around 70% seen once. The sample in question was CD4+ T cells from PBMCs cultured with a peptide pool, obtained before COVID-19 vaccination. These TCRs come from a human donor who had a prior SARS-CoV-2 infection. Both conserved end residues are part of each CDR3. The D gene is left open where the match is weak. Size is omitted from some rows. Given values are once, few, many or a class for expanded clones.

clone_size: NA
v_call: TRBV19
d_call: NA
j_call: TRBJ2-5
cdr3_nt: TGTGCCAGTAGCCGGTATGGGGGGTGGGCTAGCGACTTCGGGGAGACCCAGTACTTC
cdr3_aa: CASSRYGGWASDFGETQYF

clone_size: once
v_call: TRBV6-5
d_call: NA
j_call: TRBJ2-3
cdr3_nt: TGTGCCATCAGGGTCGCAGATACGCAGTATTTT
cdr3_aa: CAIRVADTQYF

clone_size: NA
v_call: TRBV9
d_call: TRBD2
j_call: TRBJ2-7
cdr3_nt: TGTGCCAGCAGCGTAGAACTAGCGGGAGTCCGCGAGCAGTACTTC
cdr3_aa: CASSVELAGVREQYF

clone_size: NA
v_call: TRBV24-1
d_call: NA
j_call: TRBJ2-7
cdr3_nt: TGTGCCACCAGTGACCGTTCCTACGAGCAGTACTTC
cdr3_aa: CATSDRSYEQYF

clone_size: NA
v_call: TRBV24-1
d_call: NA
j_call: TRBJ2-7
cdr3_nt: TGTGCCACCAGTGATCCCCAAGCGGCTACCTACGAGCAGTACTTC
cdr3_aa: CATSDPQAATYEQYF

clone_size: NA
v_call: TRBV9
d_call: NA
j_call: TRBJ1-2
cdr3_nt: TGTGCCAGCAGCAGGGAAAGTGGGTATGGCTACACCTTC
cdr3_aa: CASSRESGYGYTF

clone_size: NA
v_call: TRBV13
d_call: NA
j_call: TRBJ2-2
cdr3_nt: TGTGCCAGCAGCTCCCCGACAAAGACCGGGGAGCTGTTTTTT
cdr3_aa: CASSSPTKTGELFF

clone_size: NA
v_call: TRBV10-3
d_call: NA
j_call: TRBJ2-3
cdr3_nt: TGTGCCATCAGTGACTACCCAAACACAGATACGCAGTATTTT
cdr3_aa: CAISDYPNTDTQYF

clone_size: few
v_call: TRBV5-1
d_call: NA
j_call: TRBJ1-6
cdr3_nt: TGCGCCAGCAGCCTGCAGGGAAGCTCCTATAATTCACCCCTCCACTTT
cdr3_aa: CASSLQGSSYNSPLHF

clone_size: NA
v_call: TRBV7-8
d_call: NA
j_call: TRBJ2-5
cdr3_nt: TGTGCCAGCAGCGTGGGCGAGGCTAGCAAAGAGACCCAGTACTTC
cdr3_aa: CASSVGEASKETQYF

clone_size: NA
v_call: TRBV5-1
d_call: TRBD2
j_call: TRBJ2-2
cdr3_nt: TGCGCCAGCAGCCGGGGACTAGCACCCGGGGAGCTGTTTTTT
cdr3_aa: CASSRGLAPGELFF

clone_size: few
v_call: TRBV3-1/TRBV3-2
d_call: NA
j_call: TRBJ2-3
cdr3_nt: TGTGCCAGCAGCCATCGCGTCCGGGAACAGTATTTT
cdr3_aa: CASSHRVREQYF

clone_size: NA
v_call: TRBV3-1/TRBV3-2
d_call: TRBD1
j_call: TRBJ2-7
cdr3_nt: TGTGCCAGCAGCCCGAGACCCGGGACAGGGGATACCGAGCAGTACTTC
cdr3_aa: CASSPRPGTGDTEQYF

clone_size: NA
v_call: TRBV18
d_call: TRBD2
j_call: TRBJ2-3
cdr3_nt: TGTGCCAGCTCACCACCGACCAGCGGGGGGGCAGATACGCAGTATTTT
cdr3_aa: CASSPPTSGGADTQYF

clone_size: few
v_call: TRBV14
d_call: TRBD2
j_call: TRBJ2-3
cdr3_nt: TGTGCCAGCAGTCGCGGGGGGGCCTTGAATACGCAGTATTTT
cdr3_aa: CASSRGGALNTQYF

clone_size: NA
v_call: TRBV5-1
d_call: TRBD2
j_call: TRBJ2-7
cdr3_nt: TGCGCCAGTGGCCCCCTAGCGGGGGTTTCCTACGAGCAGTACTTC
cdr3_aa: CASGPLAGVSYEQYF

clone_size: NA
v_call: TRBV4-1
d_call: TRBD2
j_call: TRBJ2-5
cdr3_nt: TGCGCCAGCAGCCTAACTAGCGGGGGGCCGCCAGAGACCCAGTACTTC
cdr3_aa: CASSLTSGGPPETQYF

clone_size: few
v_call: TRBV12-3/TRBV12-4
d_call: NA
j_call: TRBJ1-5
cdr3_nt: TGTGCCAGCACTTTCAGCCTCAATCAGCCCCAGCATTTT
cdr3_aa: CASTFSLNQPQHF

clone_size: NA
v_call: TRBV24-1
d_call: TRBD2
j_call: TRBJ2-1
cdr3_nt: TGTGCCACCAGTGATTCGGGGGCTAGCGGGAGCCTCAATGAGCAGTTCTTC
cdr3_aa: CATSDSGASGSLNEQFF

clone_size: NA
v_call: TRBV30
d_call: NA
j_call: TRBJ1-6
cdr3_nt: TGTGCCTGGAGTGGGGACCTAGGGCTTGTATTAAATTCACCCCTCCACTTT
cdr3_aa: CAWSGDLGLVLNSPLHF